The subject of this entry is one TCR beta chain. The V and J ends lost 5 bases and 0 bases, in that order; junction bases with no gene match: 1. The V gene's germline CDR1 is SGHRS and CDR2 YFSETQ. The CDR3 consists of 13 residues. Sequencing used immunoSEQ multiplex PCR; TCRdb keeps in-frame clones, though not all of them. Of some 65,000 clones detected, about 70% appear once; the ten largest clones hold 7% to 10%. In every patient, relapse followed autologous stem cell transplantation, while exposure to brentuximab vedotin differed. This entry comes from a study of PD-1 blockade in classical Hodgkin lymphoma.

This TCR derives from a human donor with classical Hodgkin lymphoma. The sample in question was peripheral blood mononuclear cells (PBMCs), obtained before the second cycle of nivolumab. The V and J genes are TRBV5-1 and TRBJ1-1; 7 nucleotides agree with TRBD1. The DNA for the CDR3 is TGCGCCAGCAGGGGGACAGTGAACACTGAAGCTTTCTTT. Translation: CASRGTVNTEAFF. Together with reference TRBV5-1 and TRBJ1-1, the CDR3 gives the full variable domain: KAGVTQTPRYLIKTRGQQVTLSCSPISGHRSVSWYQQTPGQGLQFLFEYFSETQRNKGNFPGRFSGRQFSNSRSEMNVSTLELGDSALYLCASRGTVNTEAFFGQGTRLTVV.